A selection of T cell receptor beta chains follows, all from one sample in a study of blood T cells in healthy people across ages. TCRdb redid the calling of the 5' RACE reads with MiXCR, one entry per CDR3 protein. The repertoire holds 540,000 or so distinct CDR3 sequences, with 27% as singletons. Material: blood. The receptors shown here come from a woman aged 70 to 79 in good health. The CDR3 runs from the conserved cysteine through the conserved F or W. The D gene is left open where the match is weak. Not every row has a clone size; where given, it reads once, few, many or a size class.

cdr3_aa: CASSSPGQAPYGYTF; cdr3_nt: TGTGCCAGTAGTTCGCCGGGACAGGCCCCCTATGGCTACACCTTC; d_call: TRBD1; j_call: TRBJ1-2; clone_size: .; v_call: TRBV19
cdr3_aa: CASSPNSHTGELFF; cdr3_nt: TGTGCCAGCTCACCTAACTCACACACCGGGGAGCTGTTTTTT; d_call: .; j_call: TRBJ2-2; clone_size: few; v_call: TRBV18
cdr3_aa: CSASSWAGGNTEAFF; cdr3_nt: TGCAGTGCTAGTTCCTGGGCAGGGGGAAACACTGAAGCTTTCTTT; d_call: TRBD1; j_call: TRBJ1-1; clone_size: .; v_call: TRBV20-1
cdr3_aa: CASSLTGDDTEAFF; cdr3_nt: TGTGCCAGCAGCCTTACAGGAGATGACACTGAAGCTTTCTTT; d_call: .; j_call: TRBJ1-1; clone_size: many; v_call: TRBV9
cdr3_aa: CASSSRTVYGYTF; cdr3_nt: TGTGCCAGCAGTTCTCGGACAGTCTATGGCTACACCTTC; d_call: .; j_call: TRBJ1-2; clone_size: .; v_call: TRBV7-2
cdr3_aa: CASSREQGTNTEAFF; cdr3_nt: TGTGCCAGCAGCCGGGAACAGGGGACGAACACTGAAGCTTTCTTT; d_call: TRBD1; j_call: TRBJ1-1; clone_size: .; v_call: TRBV4-2
cdr3_aa: CASSYLGSETQYF; cdr3_nt: TGTGCCAGCAGTTACCTAGGGTCAGAGACCCAGTACTTC; d_call: .; j_call: TRBJ2-5; clone_size: .; v_call: TRBV7-2
cdr3_aa: CASSYSAHTQYF; cdr3_nt: TGTGCCAGCAGTTACTCCGCCCATACGCAGTATTTT; d_call: .; j_call: TRBJ2-3; clone_size: .; v_call: TRBV6-5
cdr3_aa: CASSFGARNTGELFF; cdr3_nt: TGTGCCAGCAGTTTCGGCGCGAGGAACACCGGGGAGCTGTTTTTT; d_call: .; j_call: TRBJ2-2; clone_size: .; v_call: TRBV12-3/TRBV12-4
cdr3_aa: CASTRWVDYGYTF; cdr3_nt: TGTGCCAGCACCCGTTGGGTAGACTATGGCTACACCTTC; d_call: .; j_call: TRBJ1-2; clone_size: many; v_call: TRBV7-9
cdr3_aa: CASSQEIVVGGGLVAEQFF; cdr3_nt: TGTGCCAGCAGCCAAGAGATAGTAGTGGGCGGGGGCCTCGTCGCTGAGCAGTTCTTC; d_call: .; j_call: TRBJ2-1; clone_size: few; v_call: TRBV4-2
cdr3_aa: CASSFSMTGSTGELFF; cdr3_nt: TGTGCCAGCAGTTTTTCCATGACAGGGTCCACCGGGGAGCTGTTTTTT; d_call: TRBD1; j_call: TRBJ2-2; clone_size: few; v_call: TRBV12-3/TRBV12-4
cdr3_aa: CASSYYSGGSYNEQFF; cdr3_nt: TGCGCCAGCAGCTATTATAGCGGAGGATCCTACAATGAGCAGTTCTTC; d_call: .; j_call: TRBJ2-1; clone_size: .; v_call: TRBV5-1
cdr3_aa: CSVQTGDEQYF; cdr3_nt: TGCAGCGTTCAGACAGGGGACGAGCAGTACTTC; d_call: TRBD1; j_call: TRBJ2-7; clone_size: many; v_call: TRBV29-1
cdr3_aa: CASSPGRVRVEAFF; cdr3_nt: TGTGCCAGCAGCCCCGGGAGGGTTCGTGTTGAAGCTTTCTTT; d_call: .; j_call: TRBJ1-1; clone_size: .; v_call: TRBV7-2
cdr3_aa: CASSLAQSIQETQYF; cdr3_nt: TGTGCCAGCAGCTTAGCGCAGTCTATACAAGAGACCCAGTACTTC; d_call: .; j_call: TRBJ2-5; clone_size: few; v_call: TRBV7-2
cdr3_aa: CASSSRRTSGEETQYF; cdr3_nt: TGTGCCAGCAGTTCCAGAAGGACTAGCGGGGAAGAGACCCAGTACTTC; d_call: TRBD2; j_call: TRBJ2-5; clone_size: once; v_call: TRBV6-5
cdr3_aa: CASSLDFSGAHTEAFF; cdr3_nt: TGTGCCAGCAGCTTAGACTTTTCAGGGGCGCACACTGAAGCTTTCTTT; d_call: .; j_call: TRBJ1-1; clone_size: few; v_call: TRBV7-2
cdr3_aa: CSARDQGNSGNTIYF; cdr3_nt: TGCAGTGCTAGAGACCAGGGCAACTCTGGAAACACCATATATTTT; d_call: .; j_call: TRBJ1-3; clone_size: .; v_call: TRBV20-1
cdr3_aa: CASTPLAGGGNEQFF; cdr3_nt: TGTGCCAGCACCCCACTAGCGGGGGGGGGCAATGAGCAGTTCTTC; d_call: TRBD2; j_call: TRBJ2-1; clone_size: .; v_call: TRBV7-9
cdr3_aa: CASSKRGRGGLGRPLHF; cdr3_nt: TGTGCCAGCAGCAAGAGGGGGCGCGGAGGATTAGGGAGGCCCCTCCACTTT; d_call: .; j_call: TRBJ1-6; clone_size: many; v_call: TRBV21-1
cdr3_aa: CASSRTRGRTETQYF; cdr3_nt: TGTGCCAGCAGCCGTACAAGAGGGAGGACAGAGACCCAGTACTTC; d_call: .; j_call: TRBJ2-5; clone_size: many; v_call: TRBV7-3
cdr3_aa: CSASGLVGTQYF; cdr3_nt: TGCAGTGCTTCCGGACTGGTCGGGACCCAGTACTTC; d_call: .; j_call: TRBJ2-5; clone_size: .; v_call: TRBV20-1
cdr3_aa: CASSSPDIYGYTF; cdr3_nt: TGCGCCAGCAGCTCCCCAGACATCTATGGCTACACCTTC; d_call: .; j_call: TRBJ1-2; clone_size: few; v_call: TRBV5-1
cdr3_aa: CASSFRRQGYEQYF; cdr3_nt: TGTGCCAGCAGCTTTAGACGGCAGGGCTACGAGCAGTACTTC; d_call: .; j_call: TRBJ2-7; clone_size: few; v_call: TRBV7-2
cdr3_aa: CSVETGREGLSGEQYF; cdr3_nt: TGCAGCGTTGAAACCGGTCGGGAAGGGTTGAGTGGCGAGCAGTACTTC; d_call: .; j_call: TRBJ2-7; clone_size: .; v_call: TRBV29-1
cdr3_aa: CASSAQGGRAGYTF; cdr3_nt: TGTGCCAGCAGCGCACAGGGGGGTAGGGCTGGCTACACCTTC; d_call: TRBD1; j_call: TRBJ1-2; clone_size: .; v_call: TRBV5-6
cdr3_aa: CASAWDRDNQPQHF; cdr3_nt: TGTGCCAGCGCCTGGGACAGGGACAATCAGCCCCAGCATTTT; d_call: TRBD1; j_call: TRBJ1-5; clone_size: .; v_call: TRBV2
cdr3_aa: CASSWRAPTGGRSYEQYF; cdr3_nt: TGTGCCAGCAGTTGGAGAGCCCCAACAGGGGGCAGGTCCTACGAGCAGTACTTC; d_call: TRBD1; j_call: TRBJ2-7; clone_size: .; v_call: TRBV6-5
cdr3_aa: CSASRETGHSNQPQHF; cdr3_nt: TGCAGTGCTAGTCGTGAGACAGGACATAGCAATCAGCCCCAGCATTTT; d_call: .; j_call: TRBJ1-5; clone_size: .; v_call: TRBV20-1
cdr3_aa: CSARDRGTLYQETQYF; cdr3_nt: TGCAGTGCTAGAGATCGAGGGACCCTGTACCAAGAGACCCAGTACTTC; d_call: .; j_call: TRBJ2-5; clone_size: .; v_call: TRBV20-1
cdr3_aa: CASSWPGRNYEQYF; cdr3_nt: TGCGCCAGCAGCTGGCCCGGGAGGAACTACGAGCAGTACTTC; d_call: TRBD2; j_call: TRBJ2-7; clone_size: many; v_call: TRBV5-1
cdr3_aa: CASSQELRAETQYF; cdr3_nt: TGTGCCAGCAGCCAAGAATTGAGGGCGGAGACCCAGTACTTC; d_call: .; j_call: TRBJ2-5; clone_size: few; v_call: TRBV3-1
cdr3_aa: CASSSPRGPTYQETQYF; cdr3_nt: TGTGCCAGCAGCTCTCCAAGGGGACCCACCTACCAAGAGACCCAGTACTTC; d_call: .; j_call: TRBJ2-5; clone_size: few; v_call: TRBV7-2